The next 19 T cell receptor beta chains were all read from a single sample in a study of cytotoxic CD8 clonotypes in ibrutinib-treated CLL. Method: immunoSEQ multiplex PCR; TCRdb's copy keeps in-frame clones and lacks some. The sample records 200,000 to 250,000 clones, less than 75% being singletons. Sequenced here: PBMCs, sampled after 24 months of ibrutinib treatment. Every receptor here comes from a human donor with chronic lymphocytic leukemia.

This clone was observed a handful of times. The chain has TRBV19 and TRBJ1-4; D ambiguous. CDR3 size: 13 residues. Germline assignment: CDR1 LNHDA and CDR2 SQIVND (reference sequence). Trimming took off 6 bases at V and 2 bases at J, with 7 bases between the two ends. The CDR3 sequence is CASRTSTNEKLFF. The CDR3, as DNA: TGTGCCAGTAGGACCTCGACTAATGAAAAACTGTTTTTT.

The CDR3 DNA is TGTGCCAGCAGCCTCGGGACAGGGTGGGATGGGGCCAACGTCCTGACTTTC. Translation: CASSLGTGWDGANVLTF. V usage is TRBV7-2 and J usage is TRBJ2-6, with 9 positions matching TRBD1. J was trimmed by 3 bases and V by 5 bases; bases with no gene match: 8. Germline values: CDR1 SGHTA, CDR2 FQGNSA. This CDR3 region has 17 residues.

The chain links TRBV7-3 to TRBJ2-1; D is undetermined. This CDR3 is 13 amino acids long. CDR1 and CDR2 from the germline V gene are SGHTA and FQGTGA. With 1 base removed from V and 7 bases from J, the gap between germline ends came to 8 bases. CDR3 sequence reads: CASSLRLYNEQFF. The CDR3 nucleotides are TGTGCCAGCAGCTTAAGATTATATAATGAGCAGTTCTTC.

This sequence joins TRBV11-2 and TRBJ2-7; 9 bases are shared with TRBD2. This CDR3 has 13 residues. Per the germline V gene, CDR1 is SGHAT and CDR2 is FQNNGV. The CDR3 DNA sequence: TGTGCGGTAGGGCTAGCGGGAACCTACGAGCAGTACTTC. It is translated as CAVGLAGTYEQYF.

The rearrangement joins TRBV4-2 to TRBJ2-2; TRBD2 aligns across 9 bases. V shed 2 bases, J shed 4 bases, and the junction held 5 bases outside the gene matches. This CDR3 is built from 16 residues. Germline V gene data show CDR1 as LGHNA and CDR2 as YNFKEQ. CDR3 loop: CASSQLSGSGTGELFF. CDR3 DNA: TGTGCCAGCAGCCAACTTAGCGGGAGCGGCACCGGGGAGCTGTTTTTT.

The chain employs TRBV7-2 and TRBJ2-7, with 8 bases that match TRBD2. This CDR3 is 17 amino acids long. J gave up 4 bases and V 2 bases, and 13 bases lay outside the gene matches. The V gene's germline CDR1 is SGHTA and CDR2 FQGNSA. The CDR3 reads CASSLPTEREFLYEQYF. The CDR3, as DNA: TGTGCCAGCAGCTTACCAACCGAGCGGGAGTTTCTTTACGAGCAGTACTTC.

V gene TRBV5-4 combines with J gene TRBJ2-2; no clear D. CDR3 length equals 13 residues. V gave up 7 bases and J gave up 0 bases, with 7 bases separating them. In germline, CDR1 is SGHNT, CDR2 YYREEE (reference sequence). The CDR3 reads CASVMPNTGELFF. CDR3 bases: TGTGCCAGCGTAATGCCGAACACCGGGGAGCTGTTTTTT.

This chain joins TRBV7-8 and TRBJ2-7; D possibly uses TRBD1 or TRBD2 (5 bases each). Between the trimmed V and J ends, which lost 7 bases and 6 bases, there was a span of 25 bases. Germline loops: CDR1 SGHVS, CDR2 FQNEAQ. This CDR3 is 16 amino acids long. The CDR3 bases are TGTGCCAGCATCCCCCAGGCAGGGACGGAGGCACCCGAGCAGTACTTC. Amino acids: CASIPQAGTEAPEQYF.

This clone was observed a handful of times. V gene TRBV14 combines with J gene TRBJ2-7; the D call may be TRBD1 or TRBD2 (6 bases each). The germline V and J ends were trimmed by 1 base and 6 bases, with 10 bases remaining between them. Germline CDR1 SGHDN, CDR2 FVKESK. The CDR3 has 13 amino acids. The CDR3 DNA reads as TGTGCCAGCAGCCAAGCACAGGGAGGCGAGCAGTACTTC. This codes for CASSQAQGGEQYF.

This rearrangement joins TRBV6-5 to TRBJ2-7; D unresolved. Germline CDR1 reads MNHEY; CDR2 reads SVGAGI. V was cut by 2 bases and J by 0 bases, with 11 bases left in between. CDR3 length equals 15 residues. CDR3 protein: CASSYSLPSSYEQYF. DNA for the CDR3: TGTGCCAGCAGTTACAGTCTCCCTAGCTCCTACGAGCAGTACTTC.

This chain uses TRBV7-2 with TRBJ1-2; possible D gene TRBD1, 5 bases. The V gene's germline CDR1 is SGHTA and CDR2 FQGNSA. The V end lost 6 bases, the J end lost 6 bases, and 14 bases lay between the germline ends. CDR3 length: 13 residues. As DNA, the CDR3 is TGTGCCAGCAGACCCTTTGGGGCTGATGGCTACACCTTC. This gives the protein CASRPFGADGYTF.

The chain combines TRBV9 with TRBJ2-3; D not certain. V dropped 0 bases and J dropped 0 bases, with 8 bases sitting between them. The CDR3 consists of 15 residues. Germline V gene lookup returns CDR1 SGDLS and CDR2 YYNGEE. The CDR3 nucleotides are TGTGCCAGCAGCGTAGCCGGTATAAGCACAGATACGCAGTATTTT. Amino acid sequence: CASSVAGISTDTQYF.

The chain combines TRBV7-9 with TRBJ1-1; 10 nucleotides agree with TRBD1. Germline assignment: CDR1 SEHNR and CDR2 FQNEAQ (reference sequence). CDR3 size: 15 residues. The J segment lost 8 bases and the V segment lost 5 bases, leaving 11 bases of the junction unmatched. The DNA for the CDR3 is TGTGCCAGCAGCAGATCGGGACAGGGGTCGTACGAAGCTTTCTTT. Translation gives CASSRSGQGSYEAFF.

The gene calls are TRBV28 and TRBJ1-4, with 10 bases lining up with TRBD1. Germline CDR1 reads MDHEN; CDR2 reads SYDVKM. V shed 6 bases, J shed 7 bases, and the junction held 11 bases outside the gene matches. The CDR3 is made up of 16 amino acids. The CDR3, as DNA: TGTGCCAGCAGGGCCCCAGCCGGGACAGGGGCTGAAAAACTGTTTTTT. Its translation: CASRAPAGTGAEKLFF.

In the case of this clone: This same CDR3 is encoded by further DNA sequences in the sample. This sequence joins TRBV9 and TRBJ2-3; D remains ambiguous. Trimming stripped 0 bases from V and 1 base from J, with 6 bases between. Per the germline V gene, CDR1 is SGDLS and CDR2 is YYNGEE. The CDR3 consists of 14 residues. The CDR3 region is CASSVVGGTDTQYF. The CDR3 coding sequence is TGTGCCAGCAGCGTAGTCGGTGGCACAGATACGCAGTATTTT.

The chain carries TRBV2 and TRBJ1-3, with D tentatively TRBD1 (5 bases). The CDR3 has 14 residues. V gave up 4 bases and J gave up 0 bases, with 7 bases separating them. Germline V CDR1 and CDR2: SNHLY, FYNNEI. This CDR3 reads CASSGTFSGNTIYF. The CDR3 bases are TGTGCCAGCAGTGGGACATTCTCTGGAAACACCATATATTTT. Together with reference TRBV2 and TRBJ1-3, the CDR3 gives the full variable domain: EPEVTQTPSHQVTQMGQEVILRCVPISNHLYFYWYRQILGQKVEFLVSFYNNEISEKSEIFDDQFSVERPDGSNFTLKIRSTKLEDSAMYFCASSGTFSGNTIYFGEGSWLTVV.

The chain has TRBV18 and TRBJ2-2; 12 nucleotides align to TRBD2. V trimming: 2 bases; J trimming: 4 bases; junction bases outside the gene matches: 2. The CDR3 length is 16 residues. Germline CDR1 is KGHSH and CDR2 is LQKENI. CDR3 DNA: TGTGCCAGCTCACCAACACTAGCGGGAGGCACCGGGGAGCTGTTTTTT. This codes for CASSPTLAGGTGELFF.

The rearrangement joins TRBV7-2 to TRBJ2-4; D is undetermined. Germline V gene sequence: CDR1 SGHTA, CDR2 FQGNSA. V lost 5 bases and J lost 1, with 15 bases in between. This CDR3 has 16 residues. CDR3 loop: CASSRAAYGAKNIQYF. The CDR3 coding sequence is TGTGCCAGCAGCCGGGCAGCCTACGGTGCCAAAAACATTCAGTACTTC.

The rearrangement joins TRBV28 to TRBJ1-1; D perhaps matches TRBD1 (5 bases). Trimming cost V 5 bases and J 5 bases, with 18 bases left between them. This CDR3 contains 15 residues. Germline CDR1 reads MDHEN; CDR2 reads SYDVKM. CDR3: CASSLSSVGGTEAFF. CDR3 bases: TGTGCCAGCAGTCTAAGTTCGGTGGGGGGAACTGAAGCTTTCTTT.